These 23 T cell receptor beta chains originate from one sample sequenced in a study of cytomegalovirus exposure and HLA in healthy donors. PCR primers comprised 60 Vbeta and 13 Jbeta primers. Measured with immunoSEQ multiplex PCR; TCRdb has only the in-frame clones, and not every one. The sample consists of 85,000 to 120,000 clones, less than 90% of them appearing once. Input material: PBMCs. The source is a man in his forties or fifties in good health and CMV-seronegative.

This clone appeared a single time. The chain links TRBV4-2 to TRBJ1-4; D gene unclear. Germline values: CDR1 LGHNA, CDR2 YNFKEQ. The V end was cut by 1 base, the J end by 7 bases, with 4 bases between. The CDR3 extends over 12 amino acids. This chain's CDR3 is CASSQGAEKLFF. The DNA of the CDR3 is TGTGCCAGCAGCCAAGGGGCTGAAAAACTGTTTTTT.

The rearrangement uses TRBV20-1 and TRBJ1-2; D perhaps matches TRBD1 (5 bases). The CDR3 consists of 11 residues. Germline CDR1 DFQATT, CDR2 SNEGSKA (reference sequence). With 5 bases removed from V and 6 bases from J, the gap between germline ends came to 10 bases. In DNA form, the CDR3 reads TGCAGTGCTGGCACAGGCGATGGCTACACCTTC. Protein: CSAGTGDGYTF.

This chain connects TRBV5-4 to TRBJ2-3, with D perhaps TRBD2 (5 bases). From germline, CDR1 is SGHNT and CDR2 YYREEE (reference sequence). V was cut by 0 bases and J by 5 bases, with 10 bases left in between. The CDR3 totals 14 residues. In DNA form, the CDR3 reads TGTGCCAGCAGCTTGGGGGCGGCGGGAGATACGCAGTATTTT. Translation gives CASSLGAAGDTQYF.

This chain links TRBV5-4 with TRBJ1-1, with a possible D match to TRBD1 (5 bases). Trimming left V 1 base short and J 5 bases short, with 15 bases between. The CDR3 is 15 residues long. The germline V gene encodes CDR1 SGHNT and CDR2 YYREEE (reference sequence). CDR3 nucleotide sequence: TGTGCCAGCAGCTTGATGGGGGGACTTAGGACTGAAGCTTTCTTT. This translates into CASSLMGGLRTEAFF.

The chain recombines TRBV7-3 with TRBJ2-2, with 8 bases identical to TRBD2. Trimming removed 2 bases from V and 6 bases from J; junction bases left unmatched: 14. The length of the CDR3 is 18 residues. Germline values: CDR1 SGHTA, CDR2 FQGTGA. CDR3 residues: CASSLGPPPGGRAGELFF. The CDR3 DNA reads as TGTGCCAGCAGCTTAGGACCGCCGCCGGGGGGGCGTGCCGGGGAGCTGTTTTTT.

The rearrangement joins TRBV6-6 to TRBJ2-3, with 7 nucleotides matching TRBD1. Germline trimming cut 6 bases from V and 3 bases from J; bases unmatched to any gene: 6. Germline CDR1 and CDR2: MNHNY and SVGAGI (reference sequence). This CDR3 comprises 14 residues. CDR3 sequence: CASRLRQGTDTQYF. In nucleotides, the CDR3 is TGTGCCAGCAGGCTCAGACAGGGTACAGATACGCAGTATTTT.

In its sample, this clone was seen once. The rearrangement links TRBV10-3 to TRBJ1-3, with 9 bases fitting TRBD1. CDR1 ENHRY and CDR2 SYGVKD come from the germline V gene. V gave up 6 bases and J gave up 4 bases; unmatched junction bases: 4. This CDR3 is 14 amino acids long. CDR3 bases: TGTGCCATCAGGGGGACAGGGACAGGAAACACCATATATTTT. It codes for CAIRGTGTGNTIYF.

This clone was detected once. The V call is TRBV5-1, the J call TRBJ2-7, with 7 bases lining up with TRBD1. Germline values: CDR1 SGHRS, CDR2 YFSETQ. V trimming: 3 bases; J trimming: 7 bases; junction bases outside the gene matches: 22. This CDR3 is built from 18 residues. As DNA, the CDR3 is TGCGCCAGCAGCTACCCCGAGACAGGGATAAGCTCCCCTACGGAGCAGTACTTC. This translates into CASSYPETGISSPTEQYF.

This chain uses TRBV7-9 with TRBJ1-1; no clear D gene. This CDR3 contains 14 residues. V was shortened by 5 bases and J by 1 base, with 11 bases between the two germline ends. Germline V gene sequence: CDR1 SEHNR, CDR2 FQNEAQ (reference sequence). The CDR3 sequence is CASSEYRGNTEAFF. The CDR3 DNA follows: TGTGCCAGCAGCGAATATCGGGGGAACACTGAAGCTTTCTTT.

The chain carries TRBV6-6 and TRBJ2-7; 7 bases align to TRBD2. The germline V gene has CDR1 MNHNY and CDR2 SVGAGI (reference sequence). This CDR3 has 14 residues. Trimming removed 4 bases from V and 2 bases from J; junction bases left unmatched: 5. The CDR3 DNA reads TGTGCCAGCAGTTCCTCGGGGGGACCCTACGAGCAGTACTTC. Translated: CASSSSGGPYEQYF.

This chain links TRBV2 with TRBJ1-3; 8 bases map to TRBD1. The CDR3 has 14 amino acids. The V gene end was trimmed by 10 bases and the J gene end by 8 bases; junction bases not matched to a gene: 13. The germline V gene has CDR1 SNHLY and CDR2 FYNNEI. For the CDR3, the DNA is TGTGCCACCGCCAGGGGGCTACCTGGGGACACCATATATTTT. It translates to CATARGLPGDTIYF. Full variable domain (missing parts from reference TRBV2 and TRBJ1-3): EPEVTQTPSHQVTQMGQEVILRCVPISNHLYFYWYRQILGQKVEFLVSFYNNEISEKSEIFDDQFSVERPDGSNFTLKIRSTKLEDSAMYFCATARGLPGDTIYFGEGSWLTVV.

The chain uses TRBV5-6 and TRBJ2-7; 11 bases fit TRBD1. This CDR3 is built from 15 residues. The V gene's germline CDR1 is SGHDT and CDR2 YYEEEE. V was clipped by 4 bases and J by 7 bases; unmatched bases: 10. This CDR3 reads CASSEGQGGPGEQYF. The CDR3, as DNA: TGTGCCAGCAGCGAGGGACAGGGGGGACCTGGAGAGCAGTACTTC.

The chain joins TRBV7-9 to TRBJ2-7; 13 bases are shared with TRBD2. Per germline, CDR1 SEHNR and CDR2 FQNEAQ (reference sequence). There are 18 residues in the CDR3. The V gene end was trimmed by 4 bases and the J gene end by 0 bases; junction bases not matched to a gene: 9. The CDR3: CASSSEPGLAGRSYEQYF. The CDR3 bases are TGTGCCAGCAGCTCCGAACCGGGACTAGCGGGGCGCTCCTACGAGCAGTACTTC. Based on the CDR3 plus reference TRBV7-9 and TRBJ2-7, the full variable domain is DTGVSQNPRHKITKRGQNVTFRCDPISEHNRLYWYRQTLGQGPEFLTYFQNEAQLEKSRLLSDRFSAERPKGSFSTLEIQRTEQGDSAMYLCASSSEPGLAGRSYEQYFGPGTRLTVT.

The rearrangement links TRBV14 to TRBJ1-1; possible D gene TRBD1, 6 bases. This CDR3 comprises 15 residues. From germline, CDR1 is SGHDN and CDR2 FVKESK. V was clipped by 0 bases and J by 1 base, with 9 bases between them. The CDR3 region has the DNA TGTGCCAGCAGCCAAGACAGGGGCCCGAACACTGAAGCTTTCTTT. Its protein is CASSQDRGPNTEAFF.

CDR3 coding DNA: TGTGCCTGGAGTCGGACAGTCGACGAGCAGTACTTC. It specifies CAWSRTVDEQYF. The chain recombines TRBV30 with TRBJ2-5; TRBD1 might be the D (6 bases). The assigned J gene may be wrong: the sequence end matches TRBJ2-7 better. The CDR3 covers 12 residues. Germline V gives CDR1 GTSNPN, CDR2 SVGIG (reference sequence).

CDR3 DNA sequence: TGTGCCAGCAGCTCCAAGGGGGGGCTGGGGACAGATACGCAGTATTTT. Its translation is CASSSKGGLGTDTQYF. The V and J genes are TRBV7-9 and TRBJ2-3; a possible D gene is TRBD2 (7 bases). The germline gives CDR1 SEHNR, CDR2 FQNEAQ (reference sequence). Trimming left V 4 bases short and J 3 bases short, with 17 bases between. There are 16 residues in the CDR3. The full variable domain, with the rest looked up from reference TRBV7-9 and TRBJ2-3, is DTGVSQNPRHKITKRGQNVTFRCDPISEHNRLYWYRQTLGQGPEFLTYFQNEAQLEKSRLLSDRFSAERPKGSFSTLEIQRTEQGDSAMYLCASSSKGGLGTDTQYFGPGTRLTVL.

The chain has TRBV19 and TRBJ1-4; 10 positions match TRBD1. The CDR3 totals 14 residues. Germline CDR1 reads LNHDA; CDR2 reads SQIVND (reference sequence). The trim removed 6 bases at V and 7 bases at J, leaving 5 bases unmatched. This chain's CDR3 is CASRAWDRGEKLFF. The CDR3 DNA reads as TGTGCCAGTAGGGCGTGGGACAGGGGTGAAAAACTGTTTTTT.

This chain links TRBV15 with TRBJ2-3; 10 nucleotides line up with TRBD2. The CDR3 sequence is 17 residues long. J lost 6 bases, V lost 3 bases, and 12 bases had no gene match. Germline assignment: CDR1 LNHNV and CDR2 YYDKDF (reference sequence). CDR3 sequence: CATSRVTSGGVWDTQYF. CDR3 in DNA: TGTGCCACCAGCAGGGTGACGAGCGGGGGGGTCTGGGATACGCAGTATTTT.

The V gene is TRBV30, the J gene TRBJ1-2; possibly TRBD1 for D (5 bases). Germline CDR1 is GTSNPN and CDR2 is SVGIG (reference sequence). Trimming took 7 bases from V and 0 from J, leaving 24 bases between them. The CDR3 consists of 17 residues. The chain's CDR3 is CASPPFGGLIANYGYTF. In DNA form, the CDR3 reads TGTGCCTCCCCACCTTTCGGGGGACTTATAGCTAACTATGGCTACACCTTC.

This rearrangement joins TRBV10-3 to TRBJ1-4; 7 bases map to TRBD1. V was pared by 3 bases and J by 2 bases, with 0 bases of the junction left unmatched. The germline CDR1 and CDR2 sequences are ENHRY and SYGVKD. The CDR3 length is 14 residues. CDR3: CAISEQGTNEKLFF. CDR3 in DNA: TGTGCCATCAGTGAACAGGGGACTAATGAAAAACTGTTTTTT.

The chain is built from TRBV18 and TRBJ2-7; no definite D call. V lost 4 bases, J lost 0 bases, and 13 bases lay in between. The CDR3 extends over 15 amino acids. CDR1 is KGHSH, CDR2 LQKENI, per germline. CDR3 residues: CASSLTMSSSYEQYF. For the CDR3, the DNA is TGTGCCAGCTCACTCACCATGAGTAGCTCCTACGAGCAGTACTTC.

V gene TRBV7-8 combines with J gene TRBJ2-2, with D possibly being TRBD2 (6 bases). With 1 base removed from V and 5 bases from J, the gap between germline ends came to 11 bases. Per the germline V gene, CDR1 is SGHVS and CDR2 is FQNEAQ. This CDR3 spans 15 amino acids. The DNA for the CDR3 is TGTGCCAGCAGCTTAGGGGGCGGGGTGACCGGGGAGCTGTTTTTT. Translation gives CASSLGGGVTGELFF.

The chain employs TRBV7-3 and TRBJ1-6; 8 positions match TRBD1. Unmatched junction bases numbered 7, after V lost 1 base and J lost 11 bases. CDR3 length: 15 residues. Germline V lookup: CDR1 SGHTA, CDR2 FQGTGA. CDR3 DNA: TGTGCCAGCAGCTTAAGTTCAGGGGGCCGAGCACCCCTCCACTTT. It specifies CASSLSSGGRAPLHF.